This TCR beta chain was captured by sequencing in a study of shared clonotypes between healthy human individuals. Notes on the study in general: For sorted subsets, rarefaction showed incomplete sequencing despite large depth.

A split of CD4+ cells into CD45RA+ naive and CD45RA-negative memory subsets was performed. Concerning this clone itself: As yet, its antigen is unknown.

The V end lost 0 bases, the J end lost 7 bases, and 10 bases lay between the germline ends. This CDR3 spans 15 amino acids. Germline-derived CDR1 and CDR2 are LGHNA and YNFKEQ. Profiled with immunoSEQ multiplex PCR; TCRdb holds only in-frame clones, not every one. Here the sample spans about 2.4 million clones, more than 90% being singletons. The sequenced material came from naive CD4+ T cells sorted from blood. The sample's subset: CD45RA+ positively selected. This TCR derives from a man younger than 30 in good health. The chain links TRBV4-2 to TRBJ1-6, with D possibly TRBD1 on 5 matching bases. The DNA of the CDR3 is TGTGCCAGCAGCCAAGATGGGCAGGGAAATTCACCCCTCCACTTT. Encoded protein: CASSQDGQGNSPLHF.